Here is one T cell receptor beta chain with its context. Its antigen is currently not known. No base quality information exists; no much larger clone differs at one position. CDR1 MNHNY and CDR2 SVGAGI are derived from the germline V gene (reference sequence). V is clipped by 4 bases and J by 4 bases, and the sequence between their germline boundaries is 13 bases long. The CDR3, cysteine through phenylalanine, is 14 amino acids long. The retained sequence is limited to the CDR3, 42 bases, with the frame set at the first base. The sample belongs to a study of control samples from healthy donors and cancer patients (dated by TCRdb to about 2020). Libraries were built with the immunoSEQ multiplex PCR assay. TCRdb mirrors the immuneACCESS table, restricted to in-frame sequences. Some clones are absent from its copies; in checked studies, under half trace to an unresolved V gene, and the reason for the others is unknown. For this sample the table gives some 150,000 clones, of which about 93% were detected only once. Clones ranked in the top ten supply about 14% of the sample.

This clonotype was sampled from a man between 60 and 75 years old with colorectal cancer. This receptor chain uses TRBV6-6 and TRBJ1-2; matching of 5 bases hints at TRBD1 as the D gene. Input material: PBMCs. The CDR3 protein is CASSSGGNSYGYTF. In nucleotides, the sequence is TGTGCCAGCAGTTCCGGGGGGAACTCCTATGGCTACACCTTC.